The clone carrying this T cell receptor (beta chain) was detected a few times. The antigen is undetermined. This CDR3 has 14 amino acids. V was pared by 1 base and J by 3 bases, with 7 bases between. Germline assignment: CDR1 LNHDA and CDR2 SQIVND (reference sequence). This specimen comes from a study of regulatory T cells in long-lasting Graves disease. Study-level results: Since the sample size was small, accuracy may have been reduced. Newly diagnosed disease favored TRBV20-1 and TRBJ2-1 over persistent disease.

According to the study, TCR beta libraries were built with iRepertoire HTBI primers and CDR3-region Arm-PCR. TCRdb ran MiXCR on the multiplex PCR reads and lists one entry per CDR3 protein. Altogether roughly 500,000 distinct CDR3 sequences are present, approximately 12% being singletons, with the ten largest covering 8.5% to 10%. Time point noted: newly diagnosed GD, antithyroid drugs for less than 3 months. The TCR library used RNA extracted from PBMCs. This sample was shared with a second study, whose subject was T cells in Graves' hyperthyroidism and ophthalmopathy.

This sequence was found in a man aged 25 to 40 with Graves disease. The material was peripheral blood mononuclear cells (PBMCs), obtained at new diagnosis, from a patient treated with antithyroid drugs. The chain employs TRBV19 and TRBJ1-5, with D unclear. CDR3 nucleotides: TGTGCCAGTAGTATAGGGCAGTCCAATCAGCCCCAGCATTTT. Translated: CASSIGQSNQPQHF.